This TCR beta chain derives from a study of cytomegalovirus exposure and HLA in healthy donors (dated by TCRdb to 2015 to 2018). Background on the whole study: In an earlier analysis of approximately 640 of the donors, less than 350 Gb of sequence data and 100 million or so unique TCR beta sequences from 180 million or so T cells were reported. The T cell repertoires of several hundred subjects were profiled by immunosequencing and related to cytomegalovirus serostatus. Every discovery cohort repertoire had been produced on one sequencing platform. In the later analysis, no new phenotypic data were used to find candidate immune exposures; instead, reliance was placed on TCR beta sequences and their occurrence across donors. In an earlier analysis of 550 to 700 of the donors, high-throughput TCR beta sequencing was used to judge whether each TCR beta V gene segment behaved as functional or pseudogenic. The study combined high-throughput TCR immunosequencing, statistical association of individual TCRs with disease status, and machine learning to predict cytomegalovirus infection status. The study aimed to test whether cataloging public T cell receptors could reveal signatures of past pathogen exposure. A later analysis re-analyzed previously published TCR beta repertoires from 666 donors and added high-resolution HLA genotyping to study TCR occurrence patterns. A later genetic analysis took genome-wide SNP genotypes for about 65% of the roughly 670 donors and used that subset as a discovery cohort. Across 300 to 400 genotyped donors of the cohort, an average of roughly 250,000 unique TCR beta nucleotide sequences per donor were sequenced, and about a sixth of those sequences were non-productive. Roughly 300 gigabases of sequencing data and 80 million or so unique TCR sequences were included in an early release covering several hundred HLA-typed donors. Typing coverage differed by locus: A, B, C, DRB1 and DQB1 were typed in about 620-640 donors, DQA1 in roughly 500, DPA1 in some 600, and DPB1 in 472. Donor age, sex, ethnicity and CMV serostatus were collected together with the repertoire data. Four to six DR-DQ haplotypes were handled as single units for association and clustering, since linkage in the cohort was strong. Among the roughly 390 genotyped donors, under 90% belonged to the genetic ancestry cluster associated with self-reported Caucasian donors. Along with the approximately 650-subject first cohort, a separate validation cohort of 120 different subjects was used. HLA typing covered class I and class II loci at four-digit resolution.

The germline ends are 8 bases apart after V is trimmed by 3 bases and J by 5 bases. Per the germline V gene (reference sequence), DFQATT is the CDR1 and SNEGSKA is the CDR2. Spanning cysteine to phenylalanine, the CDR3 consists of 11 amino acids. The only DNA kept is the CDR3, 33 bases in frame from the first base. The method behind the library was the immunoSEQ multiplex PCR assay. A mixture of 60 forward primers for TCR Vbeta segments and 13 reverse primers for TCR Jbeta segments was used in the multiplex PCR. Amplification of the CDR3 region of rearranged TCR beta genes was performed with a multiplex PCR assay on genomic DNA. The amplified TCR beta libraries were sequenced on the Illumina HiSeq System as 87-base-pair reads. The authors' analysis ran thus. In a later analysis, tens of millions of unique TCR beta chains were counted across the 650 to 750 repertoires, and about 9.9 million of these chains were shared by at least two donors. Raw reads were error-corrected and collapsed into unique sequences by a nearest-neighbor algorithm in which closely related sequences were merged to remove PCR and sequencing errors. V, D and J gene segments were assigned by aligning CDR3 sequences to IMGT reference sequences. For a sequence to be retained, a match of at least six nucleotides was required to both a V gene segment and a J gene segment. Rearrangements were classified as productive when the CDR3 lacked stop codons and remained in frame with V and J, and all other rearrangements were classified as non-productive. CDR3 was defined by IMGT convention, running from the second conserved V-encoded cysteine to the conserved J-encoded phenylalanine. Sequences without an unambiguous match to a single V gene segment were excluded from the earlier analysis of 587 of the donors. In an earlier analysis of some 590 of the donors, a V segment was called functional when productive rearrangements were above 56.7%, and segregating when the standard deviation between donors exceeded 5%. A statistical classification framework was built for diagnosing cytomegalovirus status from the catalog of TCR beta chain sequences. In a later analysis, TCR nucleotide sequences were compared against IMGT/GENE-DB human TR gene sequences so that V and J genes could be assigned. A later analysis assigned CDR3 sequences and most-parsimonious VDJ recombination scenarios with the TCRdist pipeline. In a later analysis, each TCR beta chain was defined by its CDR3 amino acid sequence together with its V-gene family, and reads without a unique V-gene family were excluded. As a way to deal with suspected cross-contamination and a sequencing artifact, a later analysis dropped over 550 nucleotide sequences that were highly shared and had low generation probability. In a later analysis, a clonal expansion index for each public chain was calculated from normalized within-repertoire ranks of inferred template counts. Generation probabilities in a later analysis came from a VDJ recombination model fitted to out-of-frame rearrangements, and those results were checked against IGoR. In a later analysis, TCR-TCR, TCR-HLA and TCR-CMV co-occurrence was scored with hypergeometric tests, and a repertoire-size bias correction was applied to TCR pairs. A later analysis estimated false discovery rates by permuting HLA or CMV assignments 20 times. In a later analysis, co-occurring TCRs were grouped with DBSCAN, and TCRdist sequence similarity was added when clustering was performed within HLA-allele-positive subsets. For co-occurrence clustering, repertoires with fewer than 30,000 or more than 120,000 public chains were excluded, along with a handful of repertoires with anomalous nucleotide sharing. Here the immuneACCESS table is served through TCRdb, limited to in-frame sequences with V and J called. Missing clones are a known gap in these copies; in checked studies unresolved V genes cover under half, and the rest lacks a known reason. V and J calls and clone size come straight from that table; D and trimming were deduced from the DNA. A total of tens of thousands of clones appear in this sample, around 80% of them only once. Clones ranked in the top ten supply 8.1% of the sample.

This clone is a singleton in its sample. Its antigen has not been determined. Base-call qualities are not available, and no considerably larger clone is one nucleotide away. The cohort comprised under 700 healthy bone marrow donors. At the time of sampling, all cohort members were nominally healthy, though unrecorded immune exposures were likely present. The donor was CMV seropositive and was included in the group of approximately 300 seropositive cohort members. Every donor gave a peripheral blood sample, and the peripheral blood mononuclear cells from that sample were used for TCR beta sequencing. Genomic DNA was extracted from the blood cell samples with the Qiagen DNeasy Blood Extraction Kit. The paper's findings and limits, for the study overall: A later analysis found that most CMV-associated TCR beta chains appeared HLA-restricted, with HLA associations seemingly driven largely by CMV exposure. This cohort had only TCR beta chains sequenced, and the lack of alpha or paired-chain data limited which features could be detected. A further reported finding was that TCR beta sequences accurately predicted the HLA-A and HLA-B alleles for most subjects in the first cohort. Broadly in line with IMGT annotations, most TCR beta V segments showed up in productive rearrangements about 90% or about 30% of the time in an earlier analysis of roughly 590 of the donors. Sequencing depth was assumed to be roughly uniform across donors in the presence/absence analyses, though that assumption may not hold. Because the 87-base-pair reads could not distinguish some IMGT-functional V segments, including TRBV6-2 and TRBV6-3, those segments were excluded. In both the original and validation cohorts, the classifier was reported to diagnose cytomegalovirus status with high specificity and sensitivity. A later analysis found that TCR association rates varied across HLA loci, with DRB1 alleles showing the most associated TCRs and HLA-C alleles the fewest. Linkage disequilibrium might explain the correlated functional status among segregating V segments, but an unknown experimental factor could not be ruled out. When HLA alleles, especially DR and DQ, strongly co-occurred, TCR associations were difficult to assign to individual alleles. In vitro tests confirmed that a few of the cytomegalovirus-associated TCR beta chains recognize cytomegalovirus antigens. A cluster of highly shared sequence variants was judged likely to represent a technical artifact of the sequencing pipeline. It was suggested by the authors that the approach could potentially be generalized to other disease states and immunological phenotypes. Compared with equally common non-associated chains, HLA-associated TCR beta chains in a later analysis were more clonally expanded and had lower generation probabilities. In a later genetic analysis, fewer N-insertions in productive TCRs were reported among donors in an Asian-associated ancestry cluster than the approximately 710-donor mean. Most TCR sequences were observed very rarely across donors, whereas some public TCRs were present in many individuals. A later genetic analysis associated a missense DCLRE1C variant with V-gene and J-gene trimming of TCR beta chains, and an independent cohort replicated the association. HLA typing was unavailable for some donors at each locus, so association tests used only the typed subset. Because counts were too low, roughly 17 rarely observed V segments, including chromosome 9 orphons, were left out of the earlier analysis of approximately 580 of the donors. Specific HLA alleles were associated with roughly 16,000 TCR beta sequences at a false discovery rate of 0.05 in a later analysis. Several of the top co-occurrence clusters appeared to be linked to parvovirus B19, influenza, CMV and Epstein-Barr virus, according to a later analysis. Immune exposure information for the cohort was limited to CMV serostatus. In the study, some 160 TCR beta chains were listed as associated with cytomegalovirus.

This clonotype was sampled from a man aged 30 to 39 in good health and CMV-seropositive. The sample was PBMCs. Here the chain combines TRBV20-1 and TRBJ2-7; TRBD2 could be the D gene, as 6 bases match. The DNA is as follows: TGCAGTGCTAGCCCGGGGGACGAGCAGTACTTC. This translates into CSASPGDEQYF.